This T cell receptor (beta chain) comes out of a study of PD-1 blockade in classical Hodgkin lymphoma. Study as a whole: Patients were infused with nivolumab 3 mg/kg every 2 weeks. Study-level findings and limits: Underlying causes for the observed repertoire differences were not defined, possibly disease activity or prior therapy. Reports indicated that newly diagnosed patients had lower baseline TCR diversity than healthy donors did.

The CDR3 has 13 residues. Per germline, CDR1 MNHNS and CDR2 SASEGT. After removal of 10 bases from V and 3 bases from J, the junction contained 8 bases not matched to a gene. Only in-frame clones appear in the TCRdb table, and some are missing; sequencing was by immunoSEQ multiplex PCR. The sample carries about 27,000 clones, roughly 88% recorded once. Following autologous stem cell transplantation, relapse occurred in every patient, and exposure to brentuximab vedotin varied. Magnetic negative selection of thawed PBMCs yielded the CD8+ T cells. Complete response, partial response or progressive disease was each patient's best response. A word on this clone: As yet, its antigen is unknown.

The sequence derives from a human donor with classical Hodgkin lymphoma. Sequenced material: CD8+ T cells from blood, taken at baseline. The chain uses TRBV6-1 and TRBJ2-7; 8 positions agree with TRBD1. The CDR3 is CATSDRDVYEQYF. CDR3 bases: TGTGCCACCTCGGACAGGGACGTCTACGAGCAGTACTTC.